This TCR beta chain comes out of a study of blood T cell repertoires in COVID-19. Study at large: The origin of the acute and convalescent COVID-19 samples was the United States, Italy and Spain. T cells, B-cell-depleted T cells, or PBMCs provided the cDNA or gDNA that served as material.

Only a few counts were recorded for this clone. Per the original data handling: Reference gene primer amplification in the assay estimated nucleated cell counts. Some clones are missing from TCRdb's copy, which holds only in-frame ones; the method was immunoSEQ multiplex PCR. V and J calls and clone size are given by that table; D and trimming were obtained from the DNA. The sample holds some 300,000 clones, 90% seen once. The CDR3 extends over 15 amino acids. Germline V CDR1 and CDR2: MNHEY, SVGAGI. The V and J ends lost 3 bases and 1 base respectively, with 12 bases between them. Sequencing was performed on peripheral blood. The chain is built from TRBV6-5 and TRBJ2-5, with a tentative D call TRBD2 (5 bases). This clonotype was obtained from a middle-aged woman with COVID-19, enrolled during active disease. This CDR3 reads CASSYSRGSQETQYF. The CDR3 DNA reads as TGTGCCAGCAGTTATTCTCGCGGGTCCCAAGAGACCCAGTACTTC.